This TCR beta chain originates from a study of blood T cell repertoires in COVID-19. Trimming took 2 bases from V and 5 from J, leaving 15 bases between them. The CDR3 totals 15 residues. Per the germline V gene, CDR1 is MNHEY and CDR2 is SMNVEV (reference sequence). Exposed participants encountered a COVID-19 case during the 2 weeks preceding study entry. Repertoires were generated with immunoSEQ multiplex PCR, while TCRdb's copy carries only in-frame clones and drops some. The table shows more than 150,000 clones, with over 70% occurring only once. This chain connects TRBV27 to TRBJ1-1; D perhaps matches TRBD1 (6 bases). The receptor was derived from a man aged 55 to 70 who had been exposed to COVID-19. The sample taken for sequencing was PBMCs or T cells enriched from blood (not recorded which). The CDR3 is CASSLNPRGGTEAFF. CDR3 DNA sequence: TGTGCCAGCAGTTTAAATCCCAGGGGTGGGACTGAAGCTTTCTTT.